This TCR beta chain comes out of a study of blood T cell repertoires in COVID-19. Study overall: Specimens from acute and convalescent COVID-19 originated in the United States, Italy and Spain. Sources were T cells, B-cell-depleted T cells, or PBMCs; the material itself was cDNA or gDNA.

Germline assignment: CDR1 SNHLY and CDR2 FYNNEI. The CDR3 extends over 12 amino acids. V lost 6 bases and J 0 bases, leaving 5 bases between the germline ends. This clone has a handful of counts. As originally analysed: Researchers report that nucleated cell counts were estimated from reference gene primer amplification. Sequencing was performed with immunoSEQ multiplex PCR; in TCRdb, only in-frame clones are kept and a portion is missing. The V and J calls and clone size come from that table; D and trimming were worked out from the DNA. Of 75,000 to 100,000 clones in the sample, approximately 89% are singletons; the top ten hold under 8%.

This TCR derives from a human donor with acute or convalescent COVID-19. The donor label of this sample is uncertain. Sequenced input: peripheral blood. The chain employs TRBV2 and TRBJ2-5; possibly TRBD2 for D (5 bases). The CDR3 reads CASSGDQETQYF. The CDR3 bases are TGTGCCAGCAGCGGGGACCAAGAGACCCAGTACTTC.